A selection of T cell receptor beta chains follows, all from one sample in a study of blood T cell repertoires in COVID-19. Only in-frame clones appear in the TCRdb table, and some are missing; sequencing was by immunoSEQ multiplex PCR. Of 130,000 to 150,000 clones listed, 70% to 90% are singletons. The sequenced sample was peripheral blood. These receptors originate from a woman in her sixties or seventies with COVID-19, enrolled during active disease. CDR3s include the opening cysteine and the closing phenylalanine or tryptophan. A D gene is named only where the DNA matches it firmly. The size of a clone is reported for some rows only, either as once, few or many, or as a class for expanded clones.

J gene: TRBJ1-1
V gene: TRBV9
D gene: NA
clone size: NA
CDR3 protein: CASSPAGSLTTEAFF
CDR3 DNA: TGTGCCAGCAGCCCAGCGGGCAGCTTAACGACTGAAGCTTTCTTT

J gene: TRBJ2-5
V gene: TRBV20-1
D gene: NA
clone size: NA
CDR3 protein: CSASPWDLGQETQYF
CDR3 DNA: TGCAGTGCTAGTCCGTGGGACTTGGGCCAAGAGACCCAGTACTTC

J gene: TRBJ2-5
V gene: TRBV5-6
D gene: TRBD1
clone size: few
CDR3 protein: CASSRGQGKTQYF
CDR3 DNA: TGTGCCAGCAGCCGGGGACAGGGGAAGACCCAGTACTTC

J gene: TRBJ2-2
V gene: TRBV5-1
D gene: NA
clone size: NA
CDR3 protein: CASSESTGELFF
CDR3 DNA: TGCGCCAGCAGTGAGAGCACCGGGGAGCTGTTTTTT

J gene: TRBJ2-7
V gene: TRBV2
D gene: NA
clone size: NA
CDR3 protein: CASSSPPQGTYEQYF
CDR3 DNA: TGTGCCAGCAGCAGCCCCCCCCAGGGAACCTACGAGCAGTACTTC

J gene: TRBJ1-2
V gene: TRBV12-2
D gene: NA
clone size: NA
CDR3 protein: CASRFRAAGTVAGYTF
CDR3 DNA: TGTGCAAGTCGCTTTCGTGCAGCCGGGACAGTGGCTGGCTACACCTTC

J gene: TRBJ1-1
V gene: TRBV30
D gene: NA
clone size: NA
CDR3 protein: CAGGGGVTEAFF
CDR3 DNA: TGTGCCGGCGGAGGGGGGGTCACTGAAGCTTTCTTT

J gene: TRBJ2-4
V gene: TRBV4-1
D gene: TRBD2
clone size: NA
CDR3 protein: CASSQDRGGIAAKNIQYF
CDR3 DNA: TGCGCCAGCAGCCAAGATCGGGGGGGCATTGCGGCCAAAAACATTCAGTACTTC

J gene: TRBJ2-7
V gene: TRBV18
D gene: TRBD1
clone size: NA
CDR3 protein: CASSPSGTGIYEQYF
CDR3 DNA: TGTGCCAGCTCACCTTCCGGGACAGGGATCTACGAGCAGTACTTC

J gene: TRBJ2-3
V gene: TRBV28
D gene: TRBD2
clone size: once
CDR3 protein: CASSLRSGGSTDTQYF
CDR3 DNA: TGTGCCAGCAGTTTAAGGAGCGGGGGGAGCACAGATACGCAGTATTTT

J gene: TRBJ2-5
V gene: TRBV9
D gene: NA
clone size: NA
CDR3 protein: CASSVRPGGETQYF
CDR3 DNA: TGTGCCAGCAGCGTAAGACCTGGGGGGGAGACCCAGTACTTC

J gene: TRBJ2-1
V gene: TRBV4-1
D gene: TRBD1
clone size: NA
CDR3 protein: CASSQVGPGTGGWYEQFF
CDR3 DNA: TGCGCCAGCAGCCAAGTGGGACCGGGGACAGGGGGCTGGTATGAGCAGTTCTTC

J gene: TRBJ2-5
V gene: TRBV5-1
D gene: NA
clone size: NA
CDR3 protein: CASSLIGQQETQYF
CDR3 DNA: TGCGCCAGCAGCTTGATAGGACAGCAAGAGACCCAGTACTTC

J gene: TRBJ1-2
V gene: TRBV10-3
D gene: NA
clone size: NA
CDR3 protein: CAISETADSYGYTF
CDR3 DNA: TGTGCCATCAGTGAGACGGCGGACAGCTATGGCTACACCTTC

J gene: TRBJ1-1
V gene: TRBV12-5
D gene: TRBD1
clone size: NA
CDR3 protein: CASGLVRGTGANTEAFF
CDR3 DNA: TGTGCTAGTGGTTTGGTAAGGGGGACAGGGGCGAACACTGAAGCTTTCTTT

J gene: TRBJ1-1
V gene: TRBV5-1
D gene: NA
clone size: NA
CDR3 protein: CASRRAAEIEGNTEAFF
CDR3 DNA: TGCGCCAGCAGGCGTGCTGCAGAAATAGAGGGCAACACTGAAGCTTTCTTT

J gene: TRBJ1-1
V gene: TRBV5-4
D gene: TRBD1
clone size: NA
CDR3 protein: CASSLQDRLNTEAFF
CDR3 DNA: TGTGCCAGCAGCTTACAGGACAGGTTGAACACTGAAGCTTTCTTT

J gene: TRBJ1-6
V gene: TRBV16
D gene: TRBD1
clone size: few
CDR3 protein: CASTLRQGYNSPLHF
CDR3 DNA: TGTGCCAGCACCCTGCGACAGGGTTATAATTCACCCCTCCACTTT

J gene: TRBJ1-1
V gene: TRBV30
D gene: NA
clone size: NA
CDR3 protein: CAWNTGTNTEAFF
CDR3 DNA: TGTGCCTGGAACACGGGTACGAACACTGAAGCTTTCTTT

J gene: TRBJ2-5
V gene: TRBV7-6
D gene: NA
clone size: NA
CDR3 protein: CASSLVQQETQYF
CDR3 DNA: TGTGCCAGCAGCTTAGTCCAGCAAGAGACCCAGTACTTC

J gene: TRBJ2-3
V gene: TRBV24-1
D gene: TRBD1
clone size: NA
CDR3 protein: CATSGRGPTDTQYF
CDR3 DNA: TGTGCCACCAGTGGCAGGGGGCCCACAGATACGCAGTATTTT

J gene: TRBJ1-4
V gene: TRBV5-5
D gene: NA
clone size: NA
CDR3 protein: CASSLGPPLEKLFF
CDR3 DNA: TGTGCCAGCAGCTTGGGGCCGCCTCTCGAAAAACTGTTTTTT

J gene: TRBJ1-1
V gene: TRBV10-3
D gene: NA
clone size: NA
CDR3 protein: CAISELAPGHPNTEAFF
CDR3 DNA: TGTGCCATCAGTGAATTAGCCCCGGGACACCCGAACACTGAAGCTTTCTTT

J gene: TRBJ2-7
V gene: TRBV18
D gene: NA
clone size: NA
CDR3 protein: CASIQSGGGGSGDYEQYF
CDR3 DNA: TGTGCCAGCATACAATCGGGGGGCGGAGGATCTGGGGATTACGAGCAGTACTTC

J gene: TRBJ2-1
V gene: TRBV29-1
D gene: NA
clone size: NA
CDR3 protein: CSVEDRNNEQFF
CDR3 DNA: TGCAGCGTTGAGGACAGAAACAATGAGCAGTTCTTC

J gene: TRBJ2-1
V gene: TRBV10-3
D gene: NA
clone size: NA
CDR3 protein: CAISEYGGDSSYNEQFF
CDR3 DNA: TGTGCCATCAGTGAGTACGGAGGGGACAGCTCCTACAATGAGCAGTTCTTC

J gene: TRBJ1-4
V gene: TRBV9
D gene: NA
clone size: NA
CDR3 protein: CASSAGSPGEKLFF
CDR3 DNA: TGTGCCAGCAGCGCCGGGTCCCCGGGTGAAAAACTGTTTTTT

J gene: TRBJ1-3
V gene: TRBV18
D gene: NA
clone size: once
CDR3 protein: CASSPETANSGNTIYF
CDR3 DNA: TGTGCCAGCTCACCCGAGACAGCGAACTCTGGAAACACCATATATTTT

J gene: TRBJ2-1
V gene: TRBV14
D gene: TRBD2
clone size: NA
CDR3 protein: CASSNLTSGVEQFF
CDR3 DNA: TGTGCCAGCAGCAACCTCACTAGCGGGGTTGAGCAGTTCTTC

J gene: TRBJ1-4
V gene: TRBV9
D gene: NA
clone size: NA
CDR3 protein: CASSAGEEKLFF
CDR3 DNA: TGTGCCAGCAGCGCGGGAGAGGAAAAACTGTTTTTT

J gene: TRBJ2-7
V gene: TRBV6-6
D gene: TRBD1
clone size: NA
CDR3 protein: CASTRDRGYEQYF
CDR3 DNA: TGTGCCAGCACCCGGGACAGGGGCTACGAGCAGTACTTC

J gene: TRBJ2-1
V gene: TRBV5-1
D gene: NA
clone size: NA
CDR3 protein: CASSLAGRGIDEQFF
CDR3 DNA: TGCGCCAGCAGCTTGGCGGGACGGGGGATCGATGAGCAGTTCTTC

J gene: TRBJ2-7
V gene: TRBV20-1
D gene: TRBD1
clone size: NA
CDR3 protein: CSASPVDDRGFGEQYF
CDR3 DNA: TGCAGTGCTAGTCCCGTGGACGACAGGGGTTTCGGCGAGCAGTACTTC

J gene: TRBJ2-3
V gene: TRBV7-9
D gene: NA
clone size: NA
CDR3 protein: CASSSRGGHTQYF
CDR3 DNA: TGTGCCAGCAGCTCGAGGGGGGGACATACGCAGTATTTT

J gene: TRBJ1-5
V gene: TRBV24-1
D gene: TRBD1
clone size: NA
CDR3 protein: CATSDPRDRPFLNQPQHF
CDR3 DNA: TGTGCCACCAGTGACCCGCGGGACAGGCCTTTTCTCAATCAGCCCCAGCATTTT

J gene: TRBJ1-2
V gene: TRBV12-3/TRBV12-4
D gene: NA
clone size: once
CDR3 protein: CASSMTDDYGYTF
CDR3 DNA: TGTGCCAGCAGTATGACAGACGACTATGGCTACACCTTC

J gene: TRBJ1-5
V gene: TRBV19
D gene: NA
clone size: NA
CDR3 protein: CASSMGAGAFNQPQHF
CDR3 DNA: TGTGCCAGTAGTATGGGCGCAGGGGCGTTCAATCAGCCCCAGCATTTT

J gene: TRBJ1-2
V gene: TRBV7-9
D gene: NA
clone size: NA
CDR3 protein: CASSLEGPGSGYTF
CDR3 DNA: TGTGCCAGCAGCTTAGAAGGCCCGGGATCTGGCTACACCTTC

J gene: TRBJ2-5
V gene: TRBV11-3
D gene: TRBD1
clone size: NA
CDR3 protein: CASSSRATGEETQYF
CDR3 DNA: TGTGCCAGCAGCTCTCGAGCCACAGGGGAAGAGACCCAGTACTTC

J gene: TRBJ1-1
V gene: TRBV6-5
D gene: NA
clone size: NA
CDR3 protein: CATGEMWNTEAFF
CDR3 DNA: TGTGCCACCGGGGAGATGTGGAACACTGAAGCTTTCTTT

J gene: TRBJ2-3
V gene: TRBV5-1
D gene: NA
clone size: NA
CDR3 protein: CASSSLAGGARDTQYF
CDR3 DNA: TGCGCCAGCAGCTCTCTTGCTGGGGGGGCCCGAGATACGCAGTATTTT